One and the same sample provided the 10 T cell receptor beta chains below, sequenced in a study of regulatory and conventional T cells in RAG deficiency. Clones were read by immunoSEQ multiplex PCR, and TCRdb kept only the in-frame ones, dropping some. The sample lists 30,000 to 40,000 clones, 75% to 80% occurring once. The sorted conventional CD4+ T cells were CD25-low and CD127-high, with genomic DNA sequenced. This same sample was also taken into another study, of regulatory T cells. In that study: Primers: 52 TRBV forward and 13 TRBJ reverse.

Source material: CD4+ effector T cells sorted from blood. The source is a human donor in good health.

The V and J genes are TRBV5-1 and TRBJ2-7; TRBD2 aligns across 7 bases. The CDR3 contains 15 residues. Germline V gene lookup returns CDR1 SGHRS and CDR2 YFSETQ. With 1 base clipped from V and 4 bases from J, the junction kept 8 bases outside the gene matches. The CDR3, as DNA: TGCGCCAGCAGCTTGTATGCGGGGGTGGAATACGAGCAGTACTTC. Translated: CASSLYAGVEYEQYF.

This rearrangement joins TRBV7-9 to TRBJ2-7; 9 positions match TRBD2. The V gene end was trimmed by 3 bases and the J gene end by 3 bases; junction bases not matched to a gene: 6. The germline gives CDR1 SEHNR, CDR2 FQNEAQ (reference sequence). The CDR3 is 15 residues long. CDR3 loop: CASSFVGSGGYEQYF. The CDR3 bases are TGTGCCAGCAGCTTCGTGGGTAGCGGGGGCTACGAGCAGTACTTC.

J is TRBJ1-1 and V is TRBV5-1, with a weak D call TRBD1 (6 bases). The V end was cut by 2 bases, the J end by 4 bases, with 12 bases between. The germline gives CDR1 SGHRS, CDR2 YFSETQ. The length of the CDR3 is 14 residues. The CDR3 sequence is CASSFGGPSTEAFF. In DNA form, the CDR3 reads TGCGCCAGCAGCTTTGGGGGGCCCAGCACTGAAGCTTTCTTT.

The V and J genes are TRBV6-5 and TRBJ1-1; 7 positions match TRBD1. The CDR3 contains 14 residues. The germline V gene has CDR1 MNHEY and CDR2 SVGAGI. V shed 7 bases, J shed 1 base, and the junction held 6 bases outside the gene matches. CDR3 amino acids: CASTPGQRNTEAFF. CDR3 nucleotides: TGTGCCAGCACCCCGGGACAGCGGAACACTGAAGCTTTCTTT.

The chain carries TRBV7-2 and TRBJ2-3; D unclear. The CDR3 is 14 amino acids. Trimming removed 5 bases from V and 11 bases from J, with 20 bases in between. Germline CDR1 and CDR2: SGHTA and FQGNSA. CDR3: CASSLTPHRYGQYF. The DNA for the CDR3 is TGTGCCAGCAGCCTGACCCCCCACAGATATGGGCAGTATTTT.

In DNA, the CDR3 is TGCGCCAGCAGTCAAGCGGGGGTACAGGGGAACTCTGGAAACACCATATATTTT. Its protein is CASSQAGVQGNSGNTIYF. This rearrangement joins TRBV23-1 to TRBJ1-3, with 7 bases lining up with TRBD1. TRBV23-1 is filed as an ORF, its function uncertain. There are 18 residues in the CDR3. Germline trimming cut 2 bases from V and 0 bases from J; bases unmatched to any gene: 10.

This CDR3 reads CASSSRDSTDTQYF. The CDR3 DNA sequence: TGTGCCAGCAGCTCCAGGGACAGCACAGATACGCAGTATTTT. This rearrangement joins TRBV11-2 to TRBJ2-3; tentatively, D is TRBD1 or TRBD2 (5 bases each). Germline V gives CDR1 SGHAT, CDR2 FQNNGV. The ends were cut back, 4 bases at V and 0 bases at J, with 8 bases in the middle. The CDR3 has 14 amino acids.

The chain recombines TRBV7-3 with TRBJ2-5, with D maybe TRBD2 (5 bases). Trimming left V 1 base short and J 2 bases short, with 11 bases between. Germline-derived CDR1 and CDR2 are SGHTA and FQGTGA. The CDR3 runs 15 residues. In nucleotides, the CDR3 is TGTGCCAGCAGCTTAATGTCGCGGGTTCAAGAGACCCAGTACTTC. It is translated as CASSLMSRVQETQYF. The full variable domain, completed using reference TRBV7-3 and TRBJ2-5, is GAGVSQTPSNKVTEKGKYVELRCDPISGHTALYWYRQSLGQGPEFLIYFQGTGAADDSGLPNDRFFAVRPEGSVSTLKIQRTERGDSAVYLCASSLMSRVQETQYFGPGTRLLVL.

In this sample, this clone turned up a few times. CDR3 sequence (DNA): TGTGCCAGCAGCTTAACGGGTTTGGGGGCCGAAGAGACCCAGTACTTC. Translation gives CASSLTGLGAEETQYF. The gene calls are TRBV7-3 and TRBJ2-5; possible D gene TRBD1, 6 bases. V gave up 0 bases and J gave up 3 bases, with 14 bases separating them. The CDR3 extends over 16 amino acids. Germline CDR1 SGHTA, CDR2 FQGTGA.

The chain employs TRBV7-6 and TRBJ2-7; the match to TRBD1 covers 10 bases. CDR1 is SGHVS and CDR2 is FNYEAQ in the germline V gene. This CDR3 has 15 amino acids. After removal of 5 bases from V and 4 bases from J, the junction contained 8 bases not matched to a gene. The chain's CDR3 is CASSNRQGAWYEQYF. CDR3 in DNA: TGTGCCAGCAGCAACCGACAGGGGGCGTGGTACGAGCAGTACTTC.